By frequency in the sample, the clone carrying this T cell receptor (beta chain) is medium-sized. Each CDR3 protein is one row after TCRdb ran MiXCR on the multiplex PCR reads. The repertoire consists of under 15,000 distinct CDR3 sequences, with about three fifths occurring once and the leading ten covering approximately 49%. Trimming cost V 4 bases and J 5 bases; bases outside gene matches: 4. This CDR3 is 12 amino acids long. Per the germline V gene, CDR1 is DFQATT and CDR2 is SNEGSKA (reference sequence). This specimen comes from a study of breast tumors, draining lymph nodes, adjacent tissues. The rearrangement joins TRBV20-1 to TRBJ2-5, with 7 bases that match TRBD1. Sequencing input: tumor-adjacent breast tissue. This receptor was identified in a female donor with breast cancer. Some clones in this sample may be carry-over from other donors' samples. CDR3 nucleotide sequence: TGCAGTGCTAATAGGGGGCTTGAGACCCAGTACTTC. It specifies CSANRGLETQYF.